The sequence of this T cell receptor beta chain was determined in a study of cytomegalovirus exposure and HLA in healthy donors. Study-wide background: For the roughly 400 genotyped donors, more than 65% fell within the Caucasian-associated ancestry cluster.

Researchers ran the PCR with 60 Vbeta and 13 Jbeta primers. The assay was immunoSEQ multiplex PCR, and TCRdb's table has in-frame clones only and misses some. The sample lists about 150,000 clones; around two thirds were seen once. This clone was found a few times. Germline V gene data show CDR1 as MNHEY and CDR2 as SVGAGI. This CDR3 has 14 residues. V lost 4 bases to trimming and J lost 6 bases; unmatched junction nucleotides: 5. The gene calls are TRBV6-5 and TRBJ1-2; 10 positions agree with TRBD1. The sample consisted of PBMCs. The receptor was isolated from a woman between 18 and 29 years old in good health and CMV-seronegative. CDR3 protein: CASSSPGQGHGYTF. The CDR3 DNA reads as TGTGCCAGCAGTTCCCCGGGACAGGGGCATGGCTACACCTTC.